This passage covers 16 T cell receptor beta chains from one sample sequenced in a study of cytomegalovirus exposure and HLA in healthy donors. PCR primers comprised 60 Vbeta and 13 Jbeta primers. The assay was immunoSEQ multiplex PCR, and TCRdb's table has in-frame clones only and misses some. The table lists over 100,000 clones, with less than 4.5% in the top ten. The sequenced material came from PBMCs. These receptors all come from a young man in good health and CMV-seronegative.

This sequence joins TRBV7-9 and TRBJ1-2, with 11 bases matching TRBD1. Germline V CDR1 and CDR2: SEHNR, FQNEAQ (reference sequence). Trimming took 7 bases from V and 8 from J; bases not matched to a gene: 15. The CDR3 sequence is 16 residues long. The CDR3: CASTPGQGATRGGYTF. CDR3 in DNA: TGTGCCAGCACCCCCGGACAGGGGGCAACTCGAGGCGGCTACACCTTC.

The chain links TRBV12-5 to TRBJ1-6; 7 bases fit TRBD1. The CDR3 extends over 15 amino acids. The germline gives CDR1 LGHNT, CDR2 FRNRAP. After removal of 3 bases from V and 11 bases from J, the junction contained 10 bases not matched to a gene. CDR3 amino acids: CASGFSGTDIPPLHF. Written as DNA, the CDR3 is TGTGCTAGTGGTTTCAGTGGGACAGACATTCCACCCCTCCACTTT.

This chain links TRBV4-1 with TRBJ2-7; D is possibly TRBD1 (6 bases). Trimming removed 0 bases at V and 0 bases at J, with 12 bases between. Germline V gives CDR1 MGHRA, CDR2 YSYEKL. The CDR3 contains 16 residues. The CDR3 DNA is TGCGCCAGCAGCCAAGAAGACAGGCTGAGCTCCTACGAGCAGTACTTC. It specifies CASSQEDRLSSYEQYF.

The chain is built from TRBV19 and TRBJ2-7, with D possibly being TRBD1 (5 bases). Per the germline V gene, CDR1 is LNHDA and CDR2 is SQIVND (reference sequence). V gave up 3 bases and J gave up 4 bases, with 13 bases separating them. The CDR3 is 14 amino acids. CDR3 nucleotide sequence: TGTGCCAGTAGTATTTCGGCAGGGCCGTACGAGCAGTACTTC. Protein product: CASSISAGPYEQYF. Combining the CDR3 with reference TRBV19 and TRBJ2-7 gives the whole variable domain DGGITQSPKYLFRKEGQNVTLSCEQNLNHDAMYWYRQDPGQGLRLIYYSQIVNDFQKGDIAEGYSVSREKKESFPLTVTSAQKNPTAFYLCASSISAGPYEQYFGPGTRLTVT.

V is TRBV7-9 and J is TRBJ1-2, with D tentatively TRBD1 (6 bases). The V gene lost 6 bases and the J gene lost 5 bases, with 13 bases spanning the gap. Germline V lookup: CDR1 SEHNR, CDR2 FQNEAQ (reference sequence). There are 13 residues in the CDR3. The CDR3 reads CASSTGTSYGYTF. DNA for the CDR3: TGTGCCAGCAGTACCGGGACAAGTTATGGCTACACCTTC.

The chain employs TRBV28 and TRBJ2-6; tentatively, D is TRBD1 (5 bases). V lost 8 bases and J lost 0, with 11 bases in between. The germline gives CDR1 MDHEN, CDR2 SYDVKM. This CDR3 is built from 15 residues. DNA of the CDR3: TGTGCCAGCTTAACAGGTAGCTCTGGGGCCAACGTCCTGACTTTC. Its protein product is CASLTGSSGANVLTF.

The V and J genes are TRBV28 and TRBJ2-7; 8 nucleotides match TRBD1. V dropped 6 bases and J dropped 4; count of bases not matched to a gene: 14. The CDR3 spans 16 residues. Per germline, CDR1 MDHEN and CDR2 SYDVKM. The CDR3 sequence: CASSLLGTGGDYEQYF. CDR3 nucleotide sequence: TGTGCCAGCAGCCTACTAGGGACAGGAGGAGATTACGAGCAGTACTTC.

The rearrangement joins TRBV25-1 to TRBJ2-5; TRBD1 aligns across 7 bases. Per the germline V gene, CDR1 is MGHDK and CDR2 is SYGVNS. This CDR3 is built from 15 residues. V was pared by 7 bases and J by 2 bases, with 10 bases of the junction left unmatched. CDR3 DNA sequence: TGTGCCAGCACCCCGCGGCAGGGGGATCAAGAGACCCAGTACTTC. This sequence encodes CASTPRQGDQETQYF.

V usage is TRBV7-6 and J usage is TRBJ2-2; 9 nucleotides align to TRBD1. The germline gives CDR1 SGHVS, CDR2 FNYEAQ. CDR3 length: 16 residues. Trimming cost V 4 bases and J 2 bases; bases outside gene matches: 5. As DNA, the CDR3 is TGTGCCAGCAGCTCAAGACAGGGGGGAAACACCGGGGAGCTGTTTTTT. Translated, it gives CASSSRQGGNTGELFF.

The V gene is TRBV18, the J gene TRBJ1-3; 9 bases match TRBD2. The J call could be wrong; TRBJ2-2 is a better fit for the DNA end. This CDR3 is built from 18 residues. CDR1 is KGHSH, CDR2 LQKENI, per germline. CDR3: CASSPISQRGANTGELFF. CDR3 nucleotides: TGTGCCAGCTCACCAATCTCCCAGCGGGGGGCGAACACCGGGGAGCTGTTTTTT.

The chain joins TRBV6-5 to TRBJ2-2, with D tentatively TRBD2 (6 bases). The CDR3 sequence is 14 residues long. CDR1 MNHEY and CDR2 SVGAGI come from the germline V gene. V was cut by 5 bases and J by 6 bases, with 13 bases left in between. CDR3 coding DNA: TGTGCCAGCAGTCCCCCGGGACTTCCCGGGGAGCTGTTTTTT. Its protein is CASSPPGLPGELFF.

The chain joins TRBV28 to TRBJ2-1, with 8 nucleotides matching TRBD2. The germline CDR1 and CDR2 sequences are MDHEN and SYDVKM. Trimming cost V 8 bases and J 5 bases; bases outside gene matches: 14. This CDR3 region has 16 residues. As DNA, the CDR3 is TGTGCCAGCTCTCCCAGAGGGGGACTAGTGGACAATGAGCAGTTCTTC. As protein: CASSPRGGLVDNEQFF.

About this clone itself: Germline is not matched at one junction end, which may reflect a read error. This chain uses TRBV6-1 with TRBJ1-5; 7 bases match TRBD1. The CDR3 spans 18 residues. Germline CDR1 MNHNS, CDR2 SASEGT. In DNA form, the CDR3 reads TGTGCCAGCAGCGAAGGGACAGTCACCCTTTATAGCAATCAGCCCCAGCATTTT. The encoded protein is CASSEGTVTLYSNQPQHF.

The chain has TRBV4-3 and TRBJ2-5, with 10 bases fitting TRBD2. Germline lookup yields CDR1 LGHNA and CDR2 YSLEER. V shed 0 bases, J shed 5 bases, and the junction held 9 bases outside the gene matches. There are 17 residues in the CDR3. The DNA for the CDR3 is TGCGCCAGCAGCCAAGATCTATTAACTAGCGGGGTTGAGACCCAGTACTTC. Its protein is CASSQDLLTSGVETQYF.

This chain links TRBV18 with TRBJ2-7, with D unresolved. Trimming took off 3 bases at V and 7 bases at J, with 10 bases between the two ends. CDR1 is KGHSH and CDR2 is LQKENI in the germline V gene. The length of the CDR3 is 12 residues. CDR3 residues: CASSPSREEQYF. In DNA, the CDR3 is TGTGCCAGCTCACCTTCGCGTGAGGAGCAGTACTTC. Using reference TRBV18 and TRBJ2-7 for the parts outside the CDR3, the full variable domain is NAGVMQNPRHLVRRRGQEARLRCSPMKGHSHVYWYRQLPEEGLKFMVYLQKENIIDESGMPKERFSAEFPKEGPSILRIQQVVRGDSAAYFCASSPSREEQYFGPGTRLTVT.

V usage is TRBV19 and J usage is TRBJ2-5; TRBD1 matches 7 bases. Near its end, the DNA agrees better with TRBJ2-7, so the J call may be wrong. This CDR3 has 15 residues. Germline V gives CDR1 LNHDA, CDR2 SQIVND (reference sequence). This CDR3 is CASSTRQGPSYEQYF. As DNA, the CDR3 is TGTGCCAGTAGTACTCGACAGGGACCATCCTACGAGCAGTACTTC.